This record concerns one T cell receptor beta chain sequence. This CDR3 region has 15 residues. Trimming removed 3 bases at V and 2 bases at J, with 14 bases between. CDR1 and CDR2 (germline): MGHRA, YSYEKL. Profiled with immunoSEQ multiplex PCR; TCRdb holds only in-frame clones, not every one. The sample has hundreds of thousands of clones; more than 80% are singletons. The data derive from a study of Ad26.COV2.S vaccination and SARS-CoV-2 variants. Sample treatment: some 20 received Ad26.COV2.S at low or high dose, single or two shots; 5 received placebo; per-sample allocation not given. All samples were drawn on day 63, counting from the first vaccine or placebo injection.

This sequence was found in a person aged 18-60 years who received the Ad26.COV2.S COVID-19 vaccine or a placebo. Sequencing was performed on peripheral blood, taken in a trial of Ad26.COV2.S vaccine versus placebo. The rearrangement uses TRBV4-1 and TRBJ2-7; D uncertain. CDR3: CASSQLERATYEQYF. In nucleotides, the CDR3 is TGCGCCAGCAGCCAGCTGGAACGGGCTACCTACGAGCAGTACTTC.